These T cell receptor beta chains were read from a single sample in a study of blood T cell repertoires in COVID-19. The protocol was immunoSEQ multiplex PCR, while the TCRdb copy is restricted to in-frame clones and leaves out a portion. The sample has some 51,000 clones; less than 95% are singletons. The source material was peripheral blood. All receptors derive from a man aged 35 to 55 with acute or convalescent COVID-19. The CDR3 runs from the conserved cysteine through the conserved F or W. Each record gives: D gene, clone size, J gene, V gene, CDR3 DNA, CDR3 protein. D genes are given only for firm matches. Clone size is not always given. Where it is, it says once, few, many or a class for expanded clones.

TRBD2	-	TRBJ2-2	TRBV6-2/TRBV6-3	TGTGCCAGCAGCCCTTTGGCGGGAGAGGAGGCCGGGGAGCTGTTTTTT	CASSPLAGEEAGELFF
-	-	TRBJ1-6	TRBV5-5	TGTGCCAGCAGCTCGTTGCGGGGGGGAAGTAATTCACCCCTCCACTTT	CASSSLRGGSNSPLHF
TRBD1	-	TRBJ1-1	TRBV6-5	TGTGCCAGCAGGGACAGGACGATGAACACTGAAGCTTTCTTT	CASRDRTMNTEAFF
TRBD1	-	TRBJ1-1	TRBV5-4	TGTGCCAGCAGCCAGACAGGGTGGGAGTACACTGAAGCTTTCTTT	CASSQTGWEYTEAFF
-	-	TRBJ1-2	TRBV4-1	TGCGCCAGCAGCCAGGCCGGGACAACGGACTACACCTTC	CASSQAGTTDYTF
TRBD1	-	TRBJ1-1	TRBV7-2	TGTGCCAGCAGCACCAAGACAGGGGGGACTGAAGCTTTCTTT	CASSTKTGGTEAFF
-	-	TRBJ1-4	TRBV7-9	TGTGCCAGCAGCCCGACAGCAAACGATGCTAATGAAAAACTGTTTTTT	CASSPTANDANEKLFF
-	-	TRBJ1-5	TRBV7-9	TGTGCCAGCAGCTTAGACACACAGCCCCAGCATTTT	CASSLDTQPQHF
-	-	TRBJ2-7	TRBV21-1	TGTGCCAGCAGCGAGGGACTAGCGGCCTACGAGCAGTACTTC	CASSEGLAAYEQYF
TRBD2	-	TRBJ2-2	TRBV30	TGTGCCTGGAGTCAACTAGCGGGAGAGGTTACCGGGGAGCTGTTTTTT	CAWSQLAGEVTGELFF
-	-	TRBJ2-7	TRBV7-9	TGTGCCAGCAGCTTAGAACAGCCCTACGAGCAGTACTTC	CASSLEQPYEQYF
-	-	TRBJ2-5	TRBV7-6	TGTGCCAGCAGCCCCCAGGAGGGGCTCCAAGAGACCCAGTACTTC	CASSPQEGLQETQYF
-	-	TRBJ2-5	TRBV7-9	TGTGCCAGCAGCTTATCCAGGAGGCGGGAGACCCAGTACTTC	CASSLSRRRETQYF
-	once	TRBJ2-5	TRBV5-1	TGCGCCAGCAGCGCCGACGGGACACAAGAGACCCAGTACTTC	CASSADGTQETQYF
TRBD2	-	TRBJ2-7	TRBV7-2	TGTGTCAGCAGCGTAGGGAACGGGAGGGTCGACGAGCAGTACTTC	CVSSVGNGRVDEQYF
-	-	TRBJ2-2	TRBV3-1/TRBV3-2	TGTGCCAGCAGCGCGATTCAGGGTAACTCCGGGGAGCTGTTTTTT	CASSAIQGNSGELFF
-	-	TRBJ1-5	TRBV5-1	TGCGCCAGCAGCTTGGAGCCAGGAGGGAGGCAGCCCCAGCATTTT	CASSLEPGGRQPQHF
-	-	TRBJ1-2	TRBV11-2	TGTGCCAGCAGCAACAGGGCTCGATCTGGAGGCTACACCTTC	CASSNRARSGGYTF
TRBD2	once	TRBJ2-1	TRBV29-1	TGCAGCGTCTCCCCCGGGGCGGGAGTAGTGAATGAGCAGTTCTTC	CSVSPGAGVVNEQFF
TRBD1	-	TRBJ1-1	TRBV5-1	TGCGCCAGCAGCCGGGACAGGGTGGGAAACACTGAAGCTTTCTTT	CASSRDRVGNTEAFF
-	-	TRBJ1-4	TRBV27	TGTGCCAGCAGTTCTAGGGGTGCAGCTCAGGAACTGTTTTTT	CASSSRGAAQELFF
-	-	TRBJ1-1	TRBV28	TGTGCCAGCAGTTTATTTAGAGCTGGGCTGAACACTGAAGCTTTCTTT	CASSLFRAGLNTEAFF
-	-	TRBJ2-2	TRBV9	TGTGCCAGCAGCGGGGGGCCCGGGGAGCTGTTTTTT	CASSGGPGELFF